These 18 T cell receptor beta chains share one sample of origin, sequenced in a study of blood T cell repertoires in COVID-19 (dated by TCRdb to 2018 to 2020). Libraries were prepared through the immunoSEQ multiplex PCR assay. The table comes from immuneACCESS by way of TCRdb, which keeps in-frame sequences with V and J called. Part of the clones is missing from these tables; in studies checked, under half for an unresolved V gene and the rest for unknown reasons. Within this sample are about 26,000 clones, with around 89% of them counted one time only. The ten top clones hold about 10% of the sample. Sequencing was performed on peripheral blood. These receptors all come from a man between 65 and 85 years old with acute or convalescent COVID-19.

V is TRBV9 and J is TRBJ1-1, with D perhaps TRBD1 (5 bases). The germline V gene encodes CDR1 SGDLS and CDR2 YYNGEE. V lost 0 bases to trimming and J lost 3 bases, with 6 bases between them. The CDR3 is 13 residues long. The CDR3 bases are TGTGCCAGCAGCGTAGAACAGGACACTGAAGCTTTCTTT. This sequence encodes CASSVEQDTEAFF.

The chain joins TRBV19 to TRBJ2-2; 8 positions agree with TRBD2. The CDR3 is 15 amino acids. Trimming took 8 bases from V and 9 from J; bases not matched to a gene: 14. In germline, CDR1 is LNHDA, CDR2 SQIVND (reference sequence). The CDR3 protein is CASRPRTSCPRELFF. As DNA, the CDR3 is TGTGCCAGTCGTCCCAGGACTAGCTGTCCCCGGGAGCTGTTTTTT.

The chain recombines TRBV6-5 with TRBJ2-6; D possibly corresponds to TRBD2 (5 bases). V was cut by 8 bases and J by 2 bases, with 7 bases left in between. This CDR3 spans 13 amino acids. Germline CDR1 and CDR2: MNHEY and SVGAGI. The DNA of the CDR3 is TGTGCCAGCGGGAGACCTGGGGCCAACGTCCTGACTTTC. Protein: CASGRPGANVLTF.

V gene TRBV10-3 combines with J gene TRBJ1-5; 7 nucleotides match TRBD1. Trimming took 6 bases from V and 4 from J; bases not matched to a gene: 0. This CDR3 region has 12 residues. Germline V gives CDR1 ENHRY, CDR2 SYGVKD. The CDR3 region is CAIRQGNQPQHF. The CDR3 bases are TGTGCCATCAGACAGGGGAATCAGCCCCAGCATTTT.

The chain joins TRBV19 to TRBJ1-5; D might be TRBD1 (5 bases). Germline CDR1 is LNHDA and CDR2 is SQIVND (reference sequence). The CDR3 is 16 residues long. V gave up 3 bases and J gave up 1 base, with 13 bases separating them. CDR3 sequence: CASSIRGGESNQPQHF. The CDR3 DNA reads as TGTGCCAGTAGTATCCGGGGAGGGGAGAGCAATCAGCCCCAGCATTTT.

The V and J genes are TRBV29-1 and TRBJ1-5; no clear D gene. CDR1 is SQVTM, CDR2 ANQGSEA, per germline. Trimming took 4 bases from V and 0 from J, leaving 7 bases between them. CDR3 length: 13 residues. CDR3 protein: CSVVESSNQPQHF. CDR3 DNA sequence: TGCAGCGTTGTTGAGTCTAGCAATCAGCCCCAGCATTTT. The full variable domain, with the rest looked up from reference TRBV29-1 and TRBJ1-5, is SAVISQKPSRDICQRGTSLTIQCQVDSQVTMMFWYRQQPGQSLTLIATANQGSEATYESGFVIDKFPISRPNLTFSTLTVSNMSPEDSSIYLCSVVESSNQPQHFGDGTRLSIL.

This sequence joins TRBV29-1 and TRBJ1-1, with a tentative D call TRBD1 (6 bases). The CDR3 sequence is 12 residues long. Germline lookup yields CDR1 SQVTM and CDR2 ANQGSEA. V lost 7 bases, J lost 7 bases, and 16 bases lay in between. The CDR3 coding sequence is TGCAGCGGCGGTGGGGACACATATGAAGCTTTCTTT. Amino acids: CSGGGDTYEAFF.

This rearrangement joins TRBV6-6 to TRBJ2-7; 9 nucleotides align to TRBD2. V was pared by 2 bases and J by 7 bases, with 6 bases of the junction left unmatched. The germline V gene encodes CDR1 MNHNY and CDR2 SVGAGI (reference sequence). There are 14 residues in the CDR3. CDR3 bases: TGTGCCAGCAGTTACGGGCGGGAGGGCCGAGAGCAGTACTTC. Translated, it gives CASSYGREGREQYF.

The chain has TRBV28 and TRBJ2-1; TRBD2 matches at 7 bases. This CDR3 has 15 residues. J lost 7 bases, V lost 2 bases, and 8 bases had no gene match. The germline V gene has CDR1 MDHEN and CDR2 SYDVKM. CDR3 sequence reads: CASSLPRGSGNEQFF. The CDR3 nucleotides read TGTGCCAGCAGTTTACCTCGCGGGAGTGGTAATGAGCAGTTCTTC.

The rearrangement joins TRBV11-3 to TRBJ1-1, with 8 bases aligning to TRBD1. The CDR3 covers 15 residues. The germline CDR1 and CDR2 sequences are SGHNT and YENEEA. J was trimmed by 1 base and V by 5 bases; bases with no gene match: 6. CDR3 DNA sequence: TGTGCCAGCAGCCCCCGGACAGGGAAGAACACTGAAGCTTTCTTT. This encodes CASSPRTGKNTEAFF.

DNA for the CDR3: TGTGCCAGCATTAATCACCAGGGGCCTGAAGCTTTCTTT. It translates to CASINHQGPEAFF. The chain links TRBV6-5 to TRBJ1-1; TRBD1 might be the D (6 bases). CDR1 MNHEY and CDR2 SVGAGI come from the germline V gene. The CDR3 consists of 13 residues. V shed 7 bases and J shed 6 bases, with 15 bases lying between them.

This clone is a singleton in its sample. V gene TRBV28 combines with J gene TRBJ1-1; 10 bases map to TRBD1. CDR3 length: 17 residues. V lost 4 bases, J lost 6 bases, and 14 bases stayed unmatched. From germline, CDR1 is MDHEN and CDR2 SYDVKM. The CDR3 bases are TGTGCCAGCAGTTCGCCCGGGACAGGGGCCCCGAGGGCTGAAGCTTTCTTT. It translates to CASSSPGTGAPRAEAFF.

This chain links TRBV5-1 with TRBJ2-1; 8 positions agree with TRBD2. Germline V lookup: CDR1 SGHRS, CDR2 YFSETQ. V dropped 2 bases and J dropped 4; count of bases not matched to a gene: 5. CDR3 length equals 15 residues. The CDR3 here is CASSFNSGSYNEQFF. The CDR3 DNA is TGCGCCAGCAGCTTTAACAGCGGGAGTTACAATGAGCAGTTCTTC.

The chain joins TRBV19 to TRBJ2-7; D may be TRBD2 (5 bases). CDR1 is LNHDA and CDR2 is SQIVND in the germline V gene (reference sequence). The V end lost 1 base, the J end lost 3 bases, and 13 bases lay between the germline ends. The CDR3 sequence is 15 residues long. CDR3 sequence (DNA): TGTGCCAGTAGTATAGGGGCTAGCTTTCGCTACGAGCAGTACTTC. This codes for CASSIGASFRYEQYF. The entire variable domain, with the rest obtained from reference TRBV19 and TRBJ2-7, is as follows: DGGITQSPKYLFRKEGQNVTLSCEQNLNHDAMYWYRQDPGQGLRLIYYSQIVNDFQKGDIAEGYSVSREKKESFPLTVTSAQKNPTAFYLCASSIGASFRYEQYFGPGTRLTVT.

The CDR3 region is CATAPTTGNTEAFF. CDR3 DNA sequence: TGTGCCACCGCGCCTACGACAGGGAACACTGAAGCTTTCTTT. This chain uses TRBV19 with TRBJ1-1; maybe TRBD1 (6 bases). Per the germline V gene, CDR1 is LNHDA and CDR2 is SQIVND (reference sequence). This CDR3 is 14 amino acids long. V was trimmed by 10 bases and J by 1 base, leaving 16 bases between them.

This chain links TRBV7-2 with TRBJ2-1; D gene ambiguous. Germline CDR1 reads SGHTA; CDR2 reads FQGNSA. Trimming pared 5 bases from V and 6 bases from J, leaving 8 bases between. The CDR3 is 12 amino acids. The CDR3 DNA is TGTGCCAGCAGCCCCCAGGCCAATGAGCAGTTCTTC. This codes for CASSPQANEQFF.

The V call is TRBV19, the J call TRBJ2-2; 8 bases align to TRBD1. Germline CDR1 reads LNHDA; CDR2 reads SQIVND (reference sequence). J was trimmed by 3 bases and V by 3 bases; bases with no gene match: 6. There are 16 residues in the CDR3. The CDR3 spells CASSIDRGYDTGELFF. The CDR3 DNA reads as TGTGCCAGTAGTATTGACAGGGGCTATGACACCGGGGAGCTGTTTTTT.

This chain connects TRBV7-2 to TRBJ1-3; no clear D. Germline loops: CDR1 SGHTA, CDR2 FQGNSA. The CDR3 is 14 amino acids. V was clipped by 3 bases and J by 0 bases, with 6 bases between them. DNA for the CDR3: TGTGCCAGCAGCTTCACAAGCTCTGGAAACACCATATATTTT. Translated: CASSFTSSGNTIYF. Combining the CDR3 with reference TRBV7-2 and TRBJ1-3 gives the whole variable domain GAGVSQSPSNKVTEKGKDVELRCDPISGHTALYWYRQSLGQGLEFLIYFQGNSAPDKSGLPSDRFSAERTGGSVSTLTIQRTQQEDSAVYLCASSFTSSGNTIYFGEGSWLTVV.